This T cell receptor (beta chain) emerged from a study of blood T cell repertoires in COVID-19. Trimming removed 6 bases at V and 8 bases at J, with 11 bases between. The CDR3 spans 13 residues. The V gene's germline CDR1 is MGHDK and CDR2 SYGVNS. Authors' data handling: Estimates of nucleated cell counts were drawn from the amplification of reference gene primers. The method was immunoSEQ multiplex PCR; TCRdb's version includes in-frame clones alone and lacks a portion of them. The V and J calls and clone size are taken from that table; D and trimming were inferred from the DNA. The profile covers about 440,000 clones, with 80% to 95% appearing a single time and about 0.57% taken by the ten largest.

Sequenced sample: PBMCs or T cells enriched from blood (not recorded which). This TCR was recovered from a man aged 18 to 30 who had recovered from COVID-19. The chain couples TRBV25-1 to TRBJ1-6; TRBD1 might be the D (5 bases). CDR3 nucleotide sequence: TGTGCCAGCAGCTCTTTCAGGGATTCACCCCTCCACTTT. Its translation is CASSSFRDSPLHF. Drawing the rest from reference TRBV25-1 and TRBJ1-6, the complete variable domain is EADIYQTPRYLVIGTGKKITLECSQTMGHDKMYWYQQDPGMELHLIHYSYGVNSTEKGDLSSESTVSRIRTEHFPLTLESARPSHTSQYLCASSSFRDSPLHFGNGTRLTVT.